This T cell receptor (beta chain) stems from a study of blood T cell repertoires in COVID-19. The wider study: Acute-phase and convalescent COVID-19 samples originated in the United States, Italy and Spain.

The CDR3 runs 17 residues. Germline V gene sequence: CDR1 MNHEY, CDR2 SMNVEV (reference sequence). The trim removed 3 bases at V and 6 bases at J, leaving 14 bases unmatched. Libraries were prepared by immunoSEQ multiplex PCR; TCRdb keeps only in-frame clonotypes and omits some of them. Counted here are approximately 210,000 clones, about four fifths occurring once; the ten biggest clones make up approximately 4%. The clonotype was recovered from a woman older than 75 with acute or convalescent COVID-19. The sample consisted of peripheral blood. The chain employs TRBV27 and TRBJ2-3; 8 bases are a match to TRBD2. The CDR3 DNA reads as TGTGCCAGCAGTTTTAACGTCCGACTAGCGATGGAGGATACGCAGTATTTT. This codes for CASSFNVRLAMEDTQYF.